Listed below are T cell receptor beta chains from one sample, sequenced in a study of T cells expressing NK-cell markers. TCRdb re-called the 5' RACE reads and gives one entry per CDR3 protein, without DNA. The sample totals over 150,000 distinct CDR3 sequences. Sequencing input: blood T cells: a sorted CD56 or NKG2C T cell subset, CD4+ or CD8+ T cells, or bulk PBMC T cells (not recorded which). These receptors all come from a woman in her forties or fifties in good health. Both conserved end residues are part of each CDR3.

V gene	J gene	CDR3 length	CDR3 protein
TRBV5-4	TRBJ2-5	13	CASSLEGSETQYF
TRBV20-1	TRBJ2-2	16	CSAKYRQGIESGELFF
TRBV9	TRBJ2-3	16	CASSVRSSMAADTQYF
TRBV24-1	TRBJ2-7	12	CATGTGGYEQYF
TRBV4-2	TRBJ2-1	14	CASSQKTSSYEQFF
TRBV12-3/TRBV12-4	TRBJ2-1	13	CASSPTRSNEQFF
TRBV27	TRBJ2-1	12	CASGRKYNEQFF
TRBV7-9	TRBJ1-5	14	CASSSGRVGQPQHF
TRBV29-1	TRBJ2-1	13	CSVPGQGSVEQFF
TRBV11-2	TRBJ2-3	17	CASSSTTSAFLTDTQYF
TRBV4-1	TRBJ2-7	11	CASSEGREQYF
TRBV7-8	TRBJ2-1	16	CASSLGIDTLQNEQFF